This T cell receptor (beta chain) was observed in a study of beta chain features in type 1 diabetes. Findings and limits, study-wide: All four CD4+ subsets of Type 1 diabetes patients contained TCRB CDR3s that were moderately but significantly shorter.

There are 15 residues in the CDR3. Germline CDR1 reads SNHLY; CDR2 reads FYNNEI. The trim removed 1 base at V and 7 bases at J, leaving 2 bases unmatched. The whole isolated RNA underwent reverse transcription, so sequencing captured expressed TCRB transcripts. The table came from immunoSEQ multiplex PCR; TCRdb's copy has only in-frame clones and leaves some out. Here the sample spans 95,000 to 150,000 clones, roughly 15% being singletons. One heparinised blood draw averaging around 100 mL was given by each donor. Many counts were recorded for this clone. Its specificity is not known. The sequenced material came from central memory CD4+ T cells from blood. The source of this sequence is a man aged 30 to 39 with type 1 diabetes. The V and J genes are TRBV2 and TRBJ2-1; 12 positions match TRBD1. The CDR3 sequence: CASSEGDRGRNEQFF. The CDR3 bases are TGTGCCAGCAGTGAAGGGGACAGGGGGCGAAATGAGCAGTTCTTC.